This record looks at one T cell receptor beta chain sequence and its context. Libraries were prepared by immunoSEQ multiplex PCR; TCRdb keeps only in-frame clonotypes and omits some of them. The sample has 150,000 to 200,000 clones, over 75% seen once. This sample was included in a study of blood T cell repertoires in COVID-19. About the study: Collection of acute and convalescent COVID-19 samples took place in the United States, Italy and Spain. From T cells, B-cell-depleted T cells, or PBMCs came the material, which was cDNA or gDNA.

Germline V CDR1 and CDR2: DFQATT, SNEGSKA (reference sequence). Trimming took 4 bases from V and 5 from J, leaving 8 bases between them. The CDR3 runs to 11 residues. This chain uses TRBV20-1 with TRBJ1-1; D is possibly TRBD1 (5 bases). The origin of this receptor is a young woman who had recovered from COVID-19. Input material: PBMCs or T cells enriched from blood (not recorded which). The CDR3 sequence: CSAKGITEAFF. The CDR3 DNA reads TGCAGTGCTAAGGGGATTACTGAAGCTTTCTTT.